This TCR beta chain stems from a study of blood T cell repertoires in COVID-19. The germline V and J ends were trimmed by 4 bases and 1 base, with 12 bases remaining between them. CDR1 SGHRS and CDR2 YFSETQ come from the germline V gene. The CDR3 is 15 residues long. A single count supports this clone. How the authors handled the data: Reference gene primer amplification yielded estimated nucleated cell counts. TCRdb's table, derived via immunoSEQ multiplex PCR, lists solely in-frame clones and lacks some. Clonal size and the V and J genes are those of that table, whereas D and trimming came from the DNA. This repertoire shows 390,000 or so clones, over 75% found once; its top ten account for over 0.95%. Participants were placed into cohorts based on the clinical history they reported. Two negative PCRs, clearance, or symptom resolution had been documented for recovered Cohort 3 donors.

The genes are TRBV5-1 and TRBJ2-1; D may be TRBD2 (6 bases). Sequences were obtained from PBMCs or T cells enriched from blood (not recorded which). The sequence came from a man aged 18 to 30 who had recovered from COVID-19. CDR3 in amino acids: CASSQLGGSYNEQFF. The CDR3 DNA follows: TGCGCCAGCAGCCAACTTGGGGGGTCCTACAATGAGCAGTTCTTC. The full variable domain, completed using reference TRBV5-1 and TRBJ2-1, is KAGVTQTPRYLIKTRGQQVTLSCSPISGHRSVSWYQQTPGQGLQFLFEYFSETQRNKGNFPGRFSGRQFSNSRSEMNVSTLELGDSALYLCASSQLGGSYNEQFFGPGTRLTVL.